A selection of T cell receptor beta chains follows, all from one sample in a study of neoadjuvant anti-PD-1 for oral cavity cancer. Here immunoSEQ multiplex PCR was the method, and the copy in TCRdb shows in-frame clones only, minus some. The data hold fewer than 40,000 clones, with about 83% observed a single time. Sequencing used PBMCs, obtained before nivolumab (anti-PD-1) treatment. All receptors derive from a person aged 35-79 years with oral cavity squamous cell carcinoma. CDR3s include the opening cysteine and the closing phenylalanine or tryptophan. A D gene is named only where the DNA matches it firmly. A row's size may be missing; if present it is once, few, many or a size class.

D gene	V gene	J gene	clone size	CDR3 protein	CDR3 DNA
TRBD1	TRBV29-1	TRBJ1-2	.	CSVEVGEWDREGYTF	TGCAGCGTTGAAGTTGGAGAATGGGACAGGGAAGGCTACACCTTC
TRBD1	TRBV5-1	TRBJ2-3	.	CASSPGTGGDSQYF	TGCGCCAGCAGCCCCGGGACAGGGGGCGATTCGCAGTATTTT
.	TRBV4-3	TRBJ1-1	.	CASSQDPLRTNTEAFF	TGCGCCAGCAGCCAAGATCCCCTGCGTACGAACACTGAAGCTTTCTTT
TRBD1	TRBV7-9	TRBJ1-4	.	CASSPQGAREKLFF	TGTGCCAGCAGCCCCCAGGGGGCGCGAGAAAAACTGTTTTTT
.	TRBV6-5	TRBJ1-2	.	CASSYNGGYYGYTF	TGTGCCAGCAGTTACAACGGGGGGTACTATGGCTACACCTTC
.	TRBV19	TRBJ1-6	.	CASRMTGQNNSPLHF	TGTGCCAGTAGGATGACGGGACAAAATAATTCACCCCTCCACTTT
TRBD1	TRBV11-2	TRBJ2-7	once	CASSLTGTAYEQYF	TGTGCCAGCAGCTTAACCGGGACAGCCTACGAGCAGTACTTC
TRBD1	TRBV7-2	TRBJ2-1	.	CASSTDRAPRNEQFF	TGTGCCAGCAGCACGGACAGGGCTCCACGCAATGAGCAGTTCTTC
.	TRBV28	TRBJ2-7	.	CASSLQGPPTIKQYF	TGTGCCAGCAGTTTGCAGGGGCCACCTACTATAAAGCAGTACTTC
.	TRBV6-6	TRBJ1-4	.	CASSSRVDVGIGKLFF	TGTGCCAGCAGTTCCAGGGTTGACGTAGGTATCGGAAAACTGTTTTTT
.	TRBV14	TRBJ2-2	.	CASKVGRNTGELFF	TGTGCCAGCAAGGTTGGCAGAAACACCGGGGAGCTGTTTTTT
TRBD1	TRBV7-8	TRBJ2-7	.	CASSYRDRDGEQYF	TGTGCCAGCAGCTACCGGGACAGGGATGGGGAGCAGTACTTC
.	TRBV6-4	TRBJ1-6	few	CASSETVGSPLHF	TGTGCCAGCAGTGAAACGGTGGGCTCACCCCTCCACTTT
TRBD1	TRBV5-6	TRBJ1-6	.	CASSPPGTGNSPLHF	TGTGCCAGCAGCCCCCCCGGGACAGGGAACTCACCCCTCCACTTT
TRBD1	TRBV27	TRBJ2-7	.	CASSLYGTENYEQYF	TGTGCCAGCAGTTTATATGGGACAGAGAACTACGAGCAGTACTTC
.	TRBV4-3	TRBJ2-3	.	CASSQAQADTQYF	TGCGCCAGCAGCCAGGCACAGGCAGATACGCAGTATTTT
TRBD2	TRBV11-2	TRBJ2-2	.	CASSFAGGSNTGELFF	TGTGCCAGCAGCTTCGCGGGGGGATCGAACACCGGGGAGCTGTTTTTT